The sequence of this TCR beta chain was determined in a study of T cell repertoires in cytomegalovirus infection. Study-level points and caveats: Cumulative frequency (of public TCR beta family members) identified carriers of CMV plus the relevant HLA.

Using its own MiXCR run on the reads, TCRdb lists one record per CDR3 protein. The repertoire holds 640,000 or so distinct CDR3 sequences, with around 32% as singletons. This clonotype was recorded a few times. The antigen is not known. This sequence originates from a human donor in good health (CMV status not recorded). Some clones in this sample may be carry-over from other donors' samples. The sample here was cultured PBMCs, taken from culture after CMV antigen stimulation.

CDR3 DNA sequence: TGTGCCAGCAGCGGTGGAGGGAGCCCAGAGACCCAGTACTTC. It specifies CASSGGGSPETQYF. This chain links TRBV2 with TRBJ2-5; TRBD2 might be the D (6 bases). CDR3 length: 14 amino acids. Germline values: CDR1 SNHLY, CDR2 FYNNEI. V dropped 6 bases and J dropped 4 bases, with 15 bases sitting between them.